A single sample is the source of the 8 T cell receptor beta chains below, sequenced in a study of identical twins. MiXCR, applied by TCRdb to the 5' RACE reads, yields one record per CDR3 protein. Counted here are 690,000 or so distinct CDR3 sequences, 5.5% to 6.5% occurring once; the ten biggest clones make up about 2%. Sequencing was carried out using naive T cells sorted from blood. The origin of the receptors is a man aged 18 to 29 in good health.

The chain joins TRBV7-9 to TRBJ2-5; D unresolved. CDR1 and CDR2 (germline): SEHNR, FQNEAQ (reference sequence). The CDR3 length is 15 residues. V lost 8 bases to trimming and J lost 4 bases, with 20 bases between them. The DNA for the CDR3 is TGTGCCAGCCCACTCACCGGACGGCTCCTAGAGACCCAGTACTTC. Its protein is CASPLTGRLLETQYF.

In the case of this clonotype: A much more abundant neighbour one base away suggests this may be a read error. The chain couples TRBV29-1 to TRBJ2-2, with D possibly matching TRBD1 (6 bases). The CDR3 has 15 amino acids. Trimming left V 6 bases short and J 0 bases short, with 14 bases between. The V gene's germline CDR1 is SQVTM and CDR2 ANQGSEA. The CDR3: CSVQGIETNTGELFF. The CDR3 coding sequence is TGCAGCGTGCAGGGGATTGAAACGAACACCGGGGAGCTGTTTTTT.

This clonotype was counted at least ten times. CDR3 DNA: TGTGCCAGCAGTGAAGGAGGGACTCCCCCCGACGAGCAGTACGTC. The encoded protein is CASSEGGTPPDEQYV. This chain joins TRBV6-1 and TRBJ2-7; TRBD2 might be the D (6 bases). The CDR3 runs to 15 residues. Trimming cost V 1 base and J 5 bases, with 15 bases left between them. CDR1 and CDR2 from the germline V gene are MNHNS and SASEGT.

The genes are TRBV25-1 and TRBJ2-7, with 9 bases matching TRBD1. Germline CDR1 MGHDK, CDR2 SYGVNS. V was pared by 1 base and J by 7 bases, with 8 bases of the junction left unmatched. This CDR3 is 15 amino acids long. The CDR3 DNA follows: TGTGCCAGCAGTGAATCGGACAGGGGAGGGGGAGAGCAGTACTTC. It translates to CASSESDRGGGEQYF.

In its sample, this clonotype was seen a few times. V gene TRBV29-1 combines with J gene TRBJ2-1, with D unresolved. V was pared by 5 bases and J by 10 bases, with 12 bases between. The CDR3 consists of 11 residues. Germline CDR1 is SQVTM and CDR2 is ANQGSEA. The DNA of the CDR3 is TGCAGCGTTCCGCTGCGCACGGAGCAGTTCTTC. This sequence encodes CSVPLRTEQFF.

The rearrangement joins TRBV20-1 to TRBJ2-1; 11 bases are a match to TRBD2. The CDR3 covers 13 residues. The germline CDR1 and CDR2 sequences are DFQATT and SNEGSKA (reference sequence). V was pared by 1 base and J by 9 bases, with 2 bases of the junction left unmatched. CDR3 in DNA: TGCAGTGCTAGAGGCGGACTAGCGGGTGAGCAGTTCTTC. It yields the protein CSARGGLAGEQFF.

The chain employs TRBV20-1 and TRBJ2-7, with D tentatively TRBD2 (6 bases). Per the germline V gene, CDR1 is DFQATT and CDR2 is SNEGSKA (reference sequence). The CDR3 totals 11 residues. CDR3 nucleotides: TGCAGTGCTAGTGACGGGAGCTCGGTGCACGTC. Translating gives CSASDGSSVHV.

V is TRBV12-3 or TRBV12-4 and J is TRBJ2-3; 10 nucleotides match TRBD2. The V segment lost 1 base and the J segment 13 bases; nucleotides outside the gene matches: 20. This CDR3 is built from 18 residues. In DNA, the CDR3 is TGTGCCAGCAGTTTAGGCGGTCATGGGCTAGCGGGAGAAGATGTGGAGTATTTT. This translates into CASSLGGHGLAGEDVEYF.